Sequencing of this TCR beta chain was carried out in a study of blood T cell repertoires in COVID-19. Looking at the study overall: Some COVID-19 samples were acute and others convalescent; all came from the United States, Italy and Spain. T cells, B-cell-depleted T cells, or PBMCs provided the cDNA or gDNA that served as material.

V lost 0 bases, J lost 0 bases, and 10 bases lay in between. CDR1 is SGHRS, CDR2 YFSETQ, per germline. This CDR3 region has 16 residues. Generated by immunoSEQ multiplex PCR, the TCRdb table keeps only in-frame clones and is missing some. The sample carries approximately 320,000 clones, over 85% recorded once. Input material: PBMCs or T cells enriched from blood (not recorded which). This TCR came from a man aged 55 to 70 who had recovered from COVID-19. This chain links TRBV5-1 with TRBJ2-1; maybe TRBD2 (5 bases). The CDR3 DNA reads TGCGCCAGCAGCTTGGGCGGCGGGCACTCCTACAATGAGCAGTTCTTC. This gives the protein CASSLGGGHSYNEQFF.